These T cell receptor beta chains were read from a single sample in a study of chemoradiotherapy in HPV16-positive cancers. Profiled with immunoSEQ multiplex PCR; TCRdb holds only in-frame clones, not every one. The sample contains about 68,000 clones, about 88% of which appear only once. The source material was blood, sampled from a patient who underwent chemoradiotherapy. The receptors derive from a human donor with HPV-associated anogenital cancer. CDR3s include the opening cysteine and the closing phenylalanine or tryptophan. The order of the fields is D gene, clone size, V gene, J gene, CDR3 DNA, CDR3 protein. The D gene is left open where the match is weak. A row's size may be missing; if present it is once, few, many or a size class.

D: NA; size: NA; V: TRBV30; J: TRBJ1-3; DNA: TGTGCCTGGAATCCGCCTCGAGGAAACACCATATATTTT; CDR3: CAWNPPRGNTIYF
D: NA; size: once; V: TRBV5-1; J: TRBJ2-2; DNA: TGCGCCAGCAGCTTGTCAGGGGAGCTGTTTTTT; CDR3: CASSLSGELFF
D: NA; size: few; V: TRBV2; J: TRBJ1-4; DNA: TGTGCCAGCAGCGTTCAGGGTGTGAAACTGTTTTTT; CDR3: CASSVQGVKLFF
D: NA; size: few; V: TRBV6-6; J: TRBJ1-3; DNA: TGTGCCAGCAGTTACTCGGCCCAGGGGTCTGGAAACACCATATATTTT; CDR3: CASSYSAQGSGNTIYF
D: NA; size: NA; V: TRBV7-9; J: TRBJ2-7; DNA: TGTGCCAGCAGCTTTCGAGACAGCCCCTACGAGCAGTACTTC; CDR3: CASSFRDSPYEQYF
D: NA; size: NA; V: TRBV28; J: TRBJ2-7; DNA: TGTGCCAGCAGGGGGGTCGTGTCCTACGAGCAGTACTTC; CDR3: CASRGVVSYEQYF
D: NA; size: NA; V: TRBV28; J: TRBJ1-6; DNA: TGTGCCAGCGGCCCCCCTCGTGGATGGAATTCACCCCTCCACTTT; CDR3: CASGPPRGWNSPLHF
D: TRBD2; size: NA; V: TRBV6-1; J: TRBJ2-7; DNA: TGTGCCAGCAGTGTGGCGACTAGCGGATATTACGAGCAGTACTTC; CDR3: CASSVATSGYYEQYF
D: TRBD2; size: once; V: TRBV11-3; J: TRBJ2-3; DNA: TGTGCCAGCAGTTCATCAGGGAGGGGCACAGATACGCAGTATTTT; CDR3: CASSSSGRGTDTQYF
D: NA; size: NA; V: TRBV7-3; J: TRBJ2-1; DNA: TGTGCCAGCAGCTTAAGTGTGTGGGGAGAGGACAATGAGCAGTTCTTC; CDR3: CASSLSVWGEDNEQFF
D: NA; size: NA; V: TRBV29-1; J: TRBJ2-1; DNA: TGCAGCGTTGAATTCAGGGCGTATGAGCAGTTCTTC; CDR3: CSVEFRAYEQFF
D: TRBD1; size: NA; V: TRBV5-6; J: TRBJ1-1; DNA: TGTGCCAGCAGCCCCGGGACAGGCGGTCCGAGAAGGACTGAAGCTTTCTTT; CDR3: CASSPGTGGPRRTEAFF
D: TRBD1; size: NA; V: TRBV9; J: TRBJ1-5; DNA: TGTGCCAGCAGCGGGGGACAGGTTAATCAGCCCCAGCATTTT; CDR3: CASSGGQVNQPQHF
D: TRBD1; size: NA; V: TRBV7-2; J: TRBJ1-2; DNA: TGTGCCAGCAGCCCAGGGACAGGGTCCCGCTATGGCTACACCTTC; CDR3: CASSPGTGSRYGYTF
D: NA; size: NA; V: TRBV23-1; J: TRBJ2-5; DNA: TGCGCCAGCACCCTAGCCCAGTACTTC; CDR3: CASTLAQYF
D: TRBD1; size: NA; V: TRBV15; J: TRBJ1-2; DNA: TGTGCCACCAGCAGAGAGGACAGGGCCTATGGCTACACCTTC; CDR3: CATSREDRAYGYTF
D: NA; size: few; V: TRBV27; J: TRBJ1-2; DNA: TGTGCCAGCACCTCGGTTTTCGGGGGTCTGATTGGTCTTTATGGCTACACCTTC; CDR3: CASTSVFGGLIGLYGYTF
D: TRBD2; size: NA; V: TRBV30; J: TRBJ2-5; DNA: TGTGCCTACCGACTAGCGGGGGGCGTGGAGACCCAGTACTTC; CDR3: CAYRLAGGVETQYF
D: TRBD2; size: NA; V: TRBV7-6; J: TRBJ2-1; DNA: TGTGCCAGCAGCTCCCTATACCGGGGGGTCTCGCACAATGAGCAGTTCTTC; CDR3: CASSSLYRGVSHNEQFF
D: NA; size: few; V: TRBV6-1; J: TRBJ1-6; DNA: TGTGCCAGCAGCCTATCAGAGGGGAATTCACCCCTCCACTTT; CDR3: CASSLSEGNSPLHF
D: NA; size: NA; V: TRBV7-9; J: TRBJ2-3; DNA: TGTGCCAGCAGCTTAGGTCTAGGAACAGATACGCAGTATTTT; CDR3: CASSLGLGTDTQYF
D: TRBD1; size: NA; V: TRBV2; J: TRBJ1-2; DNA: TGTGCCTCAGCCGGGACAGGGGGTCGGGGCTACACCTTC; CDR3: CASAGTGGRGYTF
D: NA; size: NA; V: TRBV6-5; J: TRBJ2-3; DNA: TGTGCCAGCAGTTACGGGGGCACAGATACGCAGTATTTT; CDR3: CASSYGGTDTQYF
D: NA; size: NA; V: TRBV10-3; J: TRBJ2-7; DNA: TGTGCCATCAGTGAGTCCAACGAGCAGTACTTC; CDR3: CAISESNEQYF
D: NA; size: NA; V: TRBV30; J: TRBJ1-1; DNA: TGTGCCTGGAGTGTAGACAGGACCCCCAACACTGAAGCTTTCTTT; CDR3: CAWSVDRTPNTEAFF
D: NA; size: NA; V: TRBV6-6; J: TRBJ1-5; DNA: TGTGCCAGCAGCCCCAGACAGAATCAGCCCCAGCATTTT; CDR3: CASSPRQNQPQHF